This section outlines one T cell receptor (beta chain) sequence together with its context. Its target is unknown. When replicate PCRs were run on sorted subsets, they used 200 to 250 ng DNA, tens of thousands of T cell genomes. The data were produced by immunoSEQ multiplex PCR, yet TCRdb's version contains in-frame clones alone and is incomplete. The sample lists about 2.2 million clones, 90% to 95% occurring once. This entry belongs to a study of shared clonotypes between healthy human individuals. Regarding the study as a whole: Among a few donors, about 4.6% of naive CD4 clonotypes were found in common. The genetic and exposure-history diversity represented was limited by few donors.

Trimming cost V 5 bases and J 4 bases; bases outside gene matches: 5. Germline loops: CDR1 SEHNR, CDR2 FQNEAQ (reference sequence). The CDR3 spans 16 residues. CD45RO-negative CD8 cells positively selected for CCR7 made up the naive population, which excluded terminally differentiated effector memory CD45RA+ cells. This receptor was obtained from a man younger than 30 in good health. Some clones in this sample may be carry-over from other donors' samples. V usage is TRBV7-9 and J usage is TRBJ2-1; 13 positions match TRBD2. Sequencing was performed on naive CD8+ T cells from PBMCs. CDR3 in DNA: TGTGCCAGCAGCGAGCCGGGACTAGCGGGATACAATGAGCAGTTCTTC. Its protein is CASSEPGLAGYNEQFF.